These T cell receptor beta chains were read from a single sample in a study of cytomegalovirus exposure and HLA in healthy donors. The method was immunoSEQ multiplex PCR; TCRdb's version includes in-frame clones alone and lacks a portion of them. This table holds about 160,000 clones, under 80% found once. What was sequenced was PBMCs. These receptors all come from a woman aged 25-40 years in good health and CMV-seronegative. The CDR3 runs from the conserved cysteine through the conserved F or W. D genes are given only for firm matches. Some rows mark clone size as missing; the rest say once, few, many or name a class of expanded clone.

>TRBV7-9|TRBJ1-1|.|once
CASSPLNTEAFF
TGTGCCAGCAGCCCCTTGAACACTGAAGCTTTCTTT
>TRBV28|TRBJ1-3|.|.
CASSLWYTSSGNTIYF
TGTGCCAGCAGTTTGTGGTACACTAGCTCTGGAAACACCATATATTTT
>TRBV2|TRBJ1-1|.|.
CASSRDRNTEAFF
TGTGCCAGCAGCAGAGACAGGAACACTGAAGCTTTCTTT
>TRBV19|TRBJ1-5|.|few
CASSIGRQARGNQPQHF
TGTGCCAGTAGTATAGGGCGACAGGCTAGGGGCAATCAGCCCCAGCATTTT
>TRBV6-5|TRBJ1-5|.|.
CASSFHGSGPQHF
TGTGCCAGCAGCTTTCACGGGAGTGGGCCCCAGCATTTT
>TRBV6-6|TRBJ1-3|.|.
CASNTENGNTIYF
TGTGCCAGCAATACTGAAAATGGAAACACCATATATTTT
>TRBV5-6|TRBJ2-1|TRBD1|.
CASSDYRQGNNEQFF
TGTGCCAGCAGCGATTACCGACAGGGGAACAATGAGCAGTTCTTC
>TRBV5-8|TRBJ1-4|.|.
CASSLWQEGEKLFF
TGTGCCAGCAGCTTATGGCAAGAGGGTGAAAAACTGTTTTTT
>TRBV4-1|TRBJ2-7|TRBD2|few
CASSQGEAGNYEQYF
TGCGCCAGCAGCCAAGGGGAAGCGGGAAATTACGAGCAGTACTTC
>TRBV7-9|TRBJ2-7|TRBD2|.
CASSLEAGRYYEQYF
TGTGCCAGCAGCTTAGAAGCGGGGCGATACTACGAGCAGTACTTC